This entry features one T cell receptor beta chain sequence. This entry belongs to a study of blood T cell repertoires in COVID-19. Background on the study: The samples span acute and convalescent COVID-19 from the United States, Italy and Spain. The cDNA or gDNA used as material had been derived from T cells, B-cell-depleted T cells, or PBMCs.

There are 15 residues in the CDR3. From germline, CDR1 is SGHVS and CDR2 FNYEAQ. V lost 0 bases and J 7 bases, leaving 10 bases between the germline ends. In the source study's methods: Using reference gene primer amplification, nucleated cell counts were estimated. Profiling relied on immunoSEQ multiplex PCR, and the TCRdb table lists in-frame clones only, not all of them. For V, J and clone size, that table is used; D and trimming come from the DNA. The table includes some 200,000 clones, 80% detected once. The specimen sequenced was peripheral blood. The chain has TRBV7-6 and TRBJ1-6; TRBD1 is a possible D gene (6 bases). The clonotype originates from a woman aged 70-85 years with acute or convalescent COVID-19. CDR3 sequence (DNA): TGTGCCAGCAGCTTAGCACAGGGCGGGAATTCACCCCTCCACTTT. Its translation: CASSLAQGGNSPLHF.